The entry below gives a single T cell receptor (beta chain) sequence along with its context. This specimen comes from a study of shared T cell receptors in the human thymus. The protocol was immunoSEQ multiplex PCR, while the TCRdb copy is restricted to in-frame clones and leaves out a portion. The sample shows about 730,000 clones, 80% to 90% of them seen only once. In addition, the sample was reused for a study of human thymus T cells. That study adds: It looked as if thymic and blood repertoires used V and J genes in a biased way.

The sample was thymocytes. The source of this sequence is a girl in the first two years of life with a congenital heart defect.

CDR3 loop: CASRAGINEQYF. The CDR3 DNA reads TGTGCCAGCAGAGCAGGGATAAACGAGCAGTACTTC. The rearrangement joins TRBV6-6 to TRBJ2-7; D is possibly TRBD1 (5 bases). CDR1 is MNHNY and CDR2 is SVGAGI in the germline V gene (reference sequence). The V and J ends lost 6 bases and 5 bases respectively, with 11 bases between them. The CDR3 is made up of 12 amino acids.